The rows below give T cell receptor beta chains drawn from one sample of a study of intratumoral heterogeneity in liver cancer. TCRdb's table, derived via immunoSEQ multiplex PCR, lists solely in-frame clones and lacks some. The sample consists of tens of thousands of clones, approximately 73% of them appearing once. The specimen comprised tumor-adjacent normal tissue, sampled before any cancer treatment. The receptors stem from a woman between 65 and 79 years old with hepatocellular carcinoma. CDR3s include the opening cysteine and the closing phenylalanine or tryptophan. Fields, in order: V gene, J gene, clone size, D gene, CDR3 protein, CDR3 DNA. A D gene is named only where the DNA matches it firmly. Expanded clones get a size class; other rows say once, few or many, or leave the size out.

v_gene: TRBV7-9
j_gene: TRBJ2-2
abundance: few
d_gene: TRBD1
CDR3aa: CASSSYGQGNTGELFF
CDR3nt: TGTGCCAGCAGCTCTTATGGACAGGGTAACACCGGGGAGCTGTTTTTT

v_gene: TRBV5-5
j_gene: TRBJ2-7
abundance: .
d_gene: TRBD1
CDR3aa: CASSLNGQGALYEQYF
CDR3nt: TGTGCCAGCAGCCTTAATGGACAGGGGGCTCTCTACGAGCAGTACTTC

v_gene: TRBV28
j_gene: TRBJ2-1
abundance: .
d_gene: .
CDR3aa: CASSLLANEQFF
CDR3nt: TGTGCCAGCAGTTTACTAGCCAATGAGCAGTTCTTC

v_gene: TRBV6-5
j_gene: TRBJ2-7
abundance: .
d_gene: .
CDR3aa: CASSQGGVGYF
CDR3nt: TGTGCCAGCAGTCAGGGCGGCGTGGGTTACTTC

v_gene: TRBV11-3
j_gene: TRBJ2-2
abundance: .
d_gene: TRBD2
CDR3aa: CASSAASGTNTGELFF
CDR3nt: TGTGCCAGCAGCGCCGCTAGCGGCACCAACACCGGGGAGCTGTTTTTT

v_gene: TRBV6-5
j_gene: TRBJ2-7
abundance: .
d_gene: .
CDR3aa: CASSYSGFRNEQYF
CDR3nt: TGTGCCAGCAGTTACTCGGGATTCAGAAACGAGCAGTACTTC

v_gene: TRBV4-1
j_gene: TRBJ1-2
abundance: .
d_gene: .
CDR3aa: CASSGSWNYGYTF
CDR3nt: TGCGCCAGCAGCGGAAGCTGGAACTATGGCTACACCTTC

v_gene: TRBV7-9
j_gene: TRBJ1-1
abundance: .
d_gene: .
CDR3aa: CASSFDRANTEAFF
CDR3nt: TGTGCCAGCAGCTTTGATAGGGCGAACACTGAAGCTTTCTTT

v_gene: TRBV6-6
j_gene: TRBJ2-3
abundance: .
d_gene: .
CDR3aa: CASRYSKTDTQYF
CDR3nt: TGTGCCAGCAGATACTCGAAGACAGATACGCAGTATTTT

v_gene: TRBV27
j_gene: TRBJ2-1
abundance: .
d_gene: TRBD2
CDR3aa: CASSGEGTSGRAFEQFF
CDR3nt: TGTGCCAGCAGTGGGGAGGGGACTAGCGGGAGGGCCTTTGAGCAGTTCTTC

v_gene: TRBV9
j_gene: TRBJ2-3
abundance: few
d_gene: TRBD2
CDR3aa: CASSMGTSGVSDTQYF
CDR3nt: TGTGCCAGCAGCATGGGGACTAGCGGAGTTTCAGATACGCAGTATTTT

v_gene: TRBV27
j_gene: TRBJ2-3
abundance: .
d_gene: TRBD1
CDR3aa: CASSPGQVSDTQYF
CDR3nt: TGTGCCAGCAGTCCCGGACAGGTGTCAGATACGCAGTATTTT

v_gene: TRBV19
j_gene: TRBJ2-7
abundance: .
d_gene: TRBD1
CDR3aa: CASRSSDRSSYEQYF
CDR3nt: TGTGCCAGTAGGAGTTCGGACAGGAGCTCCTACGAGCAGTACTTC

v_gene: TRBV19
j_gene: TRBJ2-6
abundance: .
d_gene: .
CDR3aa: CASSADSSGANVLTF
CDR3nt: TGTGCCAGTAGTGCCGACAGCTCTGGGGCCAACGTCCTGACTTTC

v_gene: TRBV4-1
j_gene: TRBJ2-2
abundance: few
d_gene: TRBD2
CDR3aa: CASSQDLTSGLTGELFF
CDR3nt: TGCGCCAGCAGCCAAGATCTTACTAGCGGGTTAACCGGGGAGCTGTTTTTT

v_gene: TRBV28
j_gene: TRBJ2-2
abundance: .
d_gene: .
CDR3aa: CASSLSGQNTGELFF
CDR3nt: TGTGCCAGCAGTTTATCAGGACAGAACACCGGGGAGCTGTTTTTT

v_gene: TRBV5-6
j_gene: TRBJ2-7
abundance: .
d_gene: .
CDR3aa: CASSLVSEQYF
CDR3nt: TGTGCCAGCAGCCTGGTTAGCGAGCAGTACTTC

v_gene: TRBV5-1
j_gene: TRBJ1-1
abundance: .
d_gene: .
CDR3aa: CASSQESNTEAFF
CDR3nt: TGCGCCAGCAGCCAAGAGTCTAACACTGAAGCTTTCTTT

v_gene: TRBV19
j_gene: TRBJ1-1
abundance: .
d_gene: .
CDR3aa: CASSTGRGETEAFF
CDR3nt: TGTGCCAGTAGTACTGGACGGGGCGAGACTGAAGCTTTCTTT

v_gene: TRBV2
j_gene: TRBJ2-6
abundance: .
d_gene: TRBD2
CDR3aa: CASKGLAGGTGANVLTF
CDR3nt: TGTGCCAGTAAAGGACTAGCGGGAGGAACTGGGGCCAACGTCCTGACTTTC

v_gene: TRBV7-2
j_gene: TRBJ2-3
abundance: .
d_gene: TRBD1
CDR3aa: CASSQDRTDTQYF
CDR3nt: TGTGCCAGCAGCCAGGACAGGACAGATACGCAGTATTTT

v_gene: TRBV6-5
j_gene: TRBJ2-1
abundance: .
d_gene: .
CDR3aa: CASRARGSSYNEQFF
CDR3nt: TGTGCCAGCAGGGCCCGGGGGAGCTCCTACAATGAGCAGTTCTTC

v_gene: TRBV13
j_gene: TRBJ2-6
abundance: .
d_gene: .
CDR3aa: CASSVIGANVLTF
CDR3nt: TGTGCCAGCAGCGTTATTGGGGCCAACGTCCTGACTTTC

v_gene: TRBV4-1
j_gene: TRBJ1-2
abundance: .
d_gene: .
CDR3aa: CASSQEGGGQLLVNYGYTF
CDR3nt: TGCGCCAGCAGCCAAGAGGGGGGAGGACAGCTGCTCGTTAACTATGGCTACACCTTC

v_gene: TRBV13
j_gene: TRBJ1-1
abundance: .
d_gene: .
CDR3aa: CASSRRQNTEAFF
CDR3nt: TGTGCCAGCAGCCGGCGACAGAACACTGAAGCTTTCTTT

v_gene: TRBV14
j_gene: TRBJ1-1
abundance: .
d_gene: .
CDR3aa: CASSQDWAEAFF
CDR3nt: TGTGCCAGCAGCCAAGATTGGGCAGAAGCTTTCTTT

v_gene: TRBV28
j_gene: TRBJ2-7
abundance: .
d_gene: .
CDR3aa: CASSLRGEQYF
CDR3nt: TGTGCCAGCAGTTTAAGGGGGGAGCAGTACTTC

v_gene: TRBV15
j_gene: TRBJ1-5
abundance: .
d_gene: .
CDR3aa: CATSSQYQPQHF
CDR3nt: TGTGCCACCAGCAGCCAGTATCAGCCCCAGCATTTT

v_gene: TRBV12-3/TRBV12-4
j_gene: TRBJ1-5
abundance: .
d_gene: .
CDR3aa: CASSQGYNQPQHF
CDR3nt: TGTGCCAGCAGCCAGGGGTACAATCAGCCCCAGCATTTT